The table lists the clone carrying this TCR beta chain with a count of one. Antigen: not known. Treatment in this sample: over 15 received Ad26.COV2.S at low or high dose, single or two shots; about 5 received placebo; per-sample allocation not given. Collection of samples fell on day 63 after the first vaccine or placebo injection. Donation was by an adult aged 18-55 years who was in Boston. The study used a vaccine consisting of an Ad26 vector that expressed Wuhan-strain SARS-CoV-2 spike. This entry is derived from a study of Ad26.COV2.S vaccination and SARS-CoV-2 variants. Broader study findings: Vaccine recipients had higher spike-specific TCR breadth than placebo recipients.

TCRdb's copy holds only in-frame clones and misses some; the assay was immunoSEQ multiplex PCR. The repertoire holds 330,000 or so clones, with about nine tenths as singletons. Losses at the gene ends were 0 bases for V and 5 bases for J; bases not matched to a gene: 1. Germline V lookup: CDR1 SEHNR, CDR2 FQNEAQ (reference sequence). The CDR3 sequence is 15 residues long. The sample consisted of peripheral blood, taken in a trial of Ad26.COV2.S vaccine versus placebo. The source is a person between 18 and 60 years old who received the Ad26.COV2.S COVID-19 vaccine or a placebo. The V gene is TRBV7-9, the J gene TRBJ2-5; TRBD2 matches at 12 bases. The CDR3 nucleotides are TGTGCCAGCAGCTTAGCGGGGACTAGCGGGGAGACCCAGTACTTC. It encodes CASSLAGTSGETQYF.